This T cell receptor beta chain was sequenced in a study of shared clonotypes between healthy human individuals. The overall study: Plates per donor: three CD4 naive, three CD4 memory, two CD8 naive, one CD8 memory. Study outcomes and limitations: The rarefaction results pointed to incomplete sorted-subset sequencing despite large depth. Memory subsets had estimated richness that was generally smaller than that of naive subsets.

Germline-derived CDR1 and CDR2 are LGHNA and YSLEER. This CDR3 contains 13 residues. Trimming stripped 0 bases from V and 6 bases from J, with 9 bases between. CD45RO-negative CD8 cells positively selected for CCR7 made up the naive population, which excluded terminally differentiated effector memory CD45RA+ cells. With respect to this clone: Its specificity is not known.

Replicate sorted-subset PCRs were loaded with around 200 ng DNA, about 28,000 T cell genomes. Assay used: immunoSEQ multiplex PCR; TCRdb lists only in-frame clones, some missing. The sample gives hundreds of thousands of clones, roughly 92% of which show up once; about 25% is in the top ten. The chain couples TRBV4-3 to TRBJ2-7; D is possibly TRBD2 (5 bases). The sample comprised naive CD8+ T cells sorted from blood. The receptor was isolated from a man aged 25-45 years in good health. CDR3 region: CASSQELDVEQYF. The CDR3 DNA reads TGCGCCAGCAGCCAAGAACTAGATGTCGAGCAGTACTTC.